This passage covers 19 T cell receptor beta chains from one sample sequenced in a study of response to subunit inactivated influenza vaccine. TCRdb re-called the RT-PCR reads through MiXCR, storing one row per CDR3 protein. This repertoire shows fewer than 350,000 distinct CDR3 sequences, 21% found once; its top ten account for about a tenth. The specimen was PBMCs from blood, collected approximately 20 months after vaccination. The receptor set was obtained from a man between 50 and 69 years old who received an inactivated influenza vaccine.

The chain combines TRBV27 with TRBJ1-1; D unclear. The ends were cut back, 3 bases at V and 5 bases at J, with 13 bases in the middle. Germline loops: CDR1 MNHEY, CDR2 SMNVEV (reference sequence). CDR3 length equals 14 residues. CDR3 region: CASSFGVTGTEAFF. CDR3 DNA sequence: TGTGCCAGCAGTTTCGGGGTGACTGGGACTGAAGCTTTCTTT.

The sample holds a few counts of this clonotype. The gene calls are TRBV6-1 and TRBJ1-1; possible D gene TRBD1, 5 bases. The V end lost 2 bases, the J end lost 1 base, and 14 bases lay between the germline ends. This CDR3 is built from 16 residues. CDR1 is MNHNS, CDR2 SASEGT, per germline. CDR3 DNA sequence: TGTGCCAGCAGTGAATTTCCTGGGGCGACGAACACTGAAGCTTTCTTT. Translating it yields CASSEFPGATNTEAFF.

This clonotype was picked up a small number of times. The rearrangement links TRBV30 to TRBJ1-1; no definite D call. The germline CDR1 and CDR2 sequences are GTSNPN and SVGIG (reference sequence). With 0 bases removed from V and 3 bases from J, the gap between germline ends came to 17 bases. CDR3 size: 16 residues. Here the CDR3 reads CAWSVLGKPLDTEAFF. The CDR3, as DNA: TGTGCCTGGAGTGTACTGGGCAAACCGCTTGACACTGAAGCTTTCTTT.

This clonotype was seen a few times. The V and J genes are TRBV21-1 and TRBJ1-4; no check of the table's D call, TRBD1, against the DNA was made. TRBV21-1 is noted as a pseudogene. CDR3 length: 14 residues. CDR3 coding DNA: TGTGCCAGCAACAGGAGGACAGGGAATGAAAAACTGTTTTTT. Encoded protein: CASNRRTGNEKLFF.

The V call is TRBV7-2, the J call TRBJ2-7, with TRBD2 identical over 7 bases. The ends lost 5 bases at V and 2 bases at J; junction bases unmatched: 3. Germline V lookup: CDR1 SGHTA, CDR2 FQGNSA. The CDR3 is made up of 13 amino acids. The CDR3 DNA reads as TGTGCCAGCAGCACTAGCGCAGCCTACGAGCAGTACTTC. Its protein is CASSTSAAYEQYF. The full variable domain, rest sourced from reference TRBV7-2 and TRBJ2-7, is GAGVSQSPSNKVTEKGKDVELRCDPISGHTALYWYRQSLGQGLEFLIYFQGNSAPDKSGLPSDRFSAERTGGSVSTLTIQRTQQEDSAVYLCASSTSAAYEQYFGPGTRLTVT.

This clonotype occurred many times. The genes are TRBV20-1 and TRBJ1-2, with 9 bases fitting TRBD1. J gave up 3 bases and V 4 bases, and 6 bases lay outside the gene matches. Germline V gene lookup returns CDR1 DFQATT and CDR2 SNEGSKA (reference sequence). This CDR3 has 14 residues. CDR3 sequence: CSAILQGADYGYTF. The CDR3 DNA reads as TGCAGTGCTATTCTACAGGGGGCGGACTATGGCTACACCTTC.

The chain uses TRBV4-1 and TRBJ2-7; weak D call: TRBD1 (5 bases). Germline lookup yields CDR1 MGHRA and CDR2 YSYEKL. The CDR3 has 16 amino acids. Trimming cost V 4 bases and J 2 bases, with 18 bases left between them. The CDR3 region is CASSPGAQRATYEQYF. Here the CDR3 DNA reads TGCGCCAGCAGCCCTGGGGCGCAAAGGGCTACCTACGAGCAGTACTTC.

The chain combines TRBV4-3 with TRBJ2-1; D unclear. Germline CDR1 and CDR2: LGHNA and YSLEER. The V end lost 0 bases, the J end lost 0 bases, and 12 bases lay between the germline ends. The CDR3 has 17 amino acids. CDR3 region: CASSQDQAPSSYNEQFF. The CDR3 DNA sequence: TGCGCCAGCAGCCAAGATCAGGCTCCGAGCTCCTACAATGAGCAGTTCTTC.

The chain joins TRBV28 to TRBJ2-7, with unresolved D. Trimming took 4 bases from V and 0 from J, leaving 13 bases between them. The germline V gene encodes CDR1 MDHEN and CDR2 SYDVKM. This CDR3 has 15 amino acids. The CDR3 loop reads CASSSGRSSSYEQYF. CDR3 coding DNA: TGTGCCAGCAGTTCAGGTCGCTCGAGCTCCTACGAGCAGTACTTC.

In its sample, this clonotype was seen a few times. The rearrangement joins TRBV5-1 to TRBJ2-1; 9 nucleotides line up with TRBD1. Germline V gene data show CDR1 as SGHRS and CDR2 as YFSETQ. V was pared by 0 bases and J by 9 bases, with 7 bases of the junction left unmatched. The CDR3 is 15 amino acids. CDR3 protein: CASSLGDRDSSEQFF. For the CDR3, the DNA is TGCGCCAGCAGCTTGGGGGACAGGGATTCGAGTGAGCAGTTCTTC. The full variable domain, rest sourced from reference TRBV5-1 and TRBJ2-1, is KAGVTQTPRYLIKTRGQQVTLSCSPISGHRSVSWYQQTPGQGLQFLFEYFSETQRNKGNFPGRFSGRQFSNSRSEMNVSTLELGDSALYLCASSLGDRDSSEQFFGPGTRLTVL.

This clonotype was observed a handful of times. The CDR3 DNA follows: TGTGCCAGCAGTTATGATCAGGGGGCGAGGAACATTCAGTACTTC. It specifies CASSYDQGARNIQYF. The chain carries TRBV6-5 and TRBJ2-4, with 8 bases aligning to TRBD1. Germline V gives CDR1 MNHEY, CDR2 SVGAGI. Germline trimming cut 3 bases from V and 7 bases from J; bases unmatched to any gene: 8. The CDR3 runs 15 residues.

A note on this clonotype: One end of the junction does not line up with germline, which may come from a read error. The CDR3 DNA is TGCAGCGTTGAAGATGCGGACGGGAGTTCCTACAATGAGCATTTCTTC. Encoded protein: CSVEDADGSSYNEHFF. This chain joins TRBV29-1 and TRBJ2-1; the D gene is possibly TRBD2 (6 bases). The CDR3 consists of 16 residues. CDR1 and CDR2 (germline): SQVTM, ANQGSEA.

The table lists this clonotype with a few counts. The DNA of the CDR3 is TGTGCCAGCAGCTTATCCAGCGGGATAGCCCGCGCGAACACCGGGGAGCTGTTTTTT. This sequence encodes CASSLSSGIARANTGELFF. This chain links TRBV11-1 with TRBJ2-2, with 7 bases aligning to TRBD2. J was trimmed by 0 bases and V by 2 bases; bases with no gene match: 12. The V gene's germline CDR1 is SGHAT and CDR2 FQDESV (reference sequence). CDR3 length: 19 amino acids.

The chain has TRBV6-6 and TRBJ2-1; maybe TRBD1 (6 bases). CDR3 size: 13 residues. The germline V gene encodes CDR1 MNHNY and CDR2 SVGAGI (reference sequence). The ends were cut back, 4 bases at V and 13 bases at J, with 17 bases in the middle. The CDR3 here is CASSSVTGYPQFF. The CDR3 DNA reads TGTGCCAGCAGTTCCGTCACAGGGTACCCCCAGTTCTTC.

The rearrangement links TRBV13 to TRBJ2-5; D is uncertain. The germline V gene has CDR1 PRHDT and CDR2 FYEKMQ (reference sequence). V was trimmed by 2 bases and J by 2 bases, leaving 9 bases between them. CDR3 length equals 14 residues. This CDR3 reads CASSLSMGQETQYF. CDR3 in DNA: TGTGCCAGCAGCTTATCCATGGGTCAAGAGACCCAGTACTTC.

This clonotype showed up just a few times. This chain uses TRBV2 with TRBJ1-5; D might be TRBD1 (5 bases). V was shortened by 3 bases and J by 4 bases, with 13 bases between the two germline ends. This CDR3 has 15 residues. Germline V gives CDR1 SNHLY, CDR2 FYNNEI. The CDR3 protein is CASSESNSGNQPQHF. CDR3 DNA: TGTGCCAGCAGTGAGAGCAACTCAGGGAATCAGCCCCAGCATTTT.

This clonotype was counted between two and nine times. The chain recombines TRBV12-3 or TRBV12-4 with TRBJ1-2; D not certain. Trimming took 2 bases from V and 0 from J, leaving 10 bases between them. The CDR3 totals 15 residues. CDR3: CASSLTGFPNYGYTF. The DNA for the CDR3 is TGTGCCAGCAGTTTAACGGGGTTTCCTAACTATGGCTACACCTTC.

This clonotype was counted between two and nine times. The chain combines TRBV12-3 or TRBV12-4 with TRBJ2-1; D remains unclear. V lost 3 bases and J 4 bases, leaving 13 bases between the germline ends. This CDR3 region has 15 residues. In DNA, the CDR3 is TGTGCCAGCAGTTTGATCGGAGTGAGTTACAATGAGCAGTTCTTC. It is translated as CASSLIGVSYNEQFF.

This clonotype was detected only a few times. The chain joins TRBV19 to TRBJ1-1; tentatively, D is TRBD1 (6 bases). This CDR3 spans 15 amino acids. Germline-derived CDR1 and CDR2 are LNHDA and SQIVND (reference sequence). The V gene lost 11 bases and the J gene lost 7 bases, with 26 bases spanning the gap. CDR3 in DNA: TGTGCCTACTATCTGGGGGGGGGCCTCCGCAATGAAGCTTTCTTT. Translating it yields CAYYLGGGLRNEAFF. The variable domain in full, with the rest retrieved from reference TRBV19 and TRBJ1-1, is DGGITQSPKYLFRKEGQNVTLSCEQNLNHDAMYWYRQDPGQGLRLIYYSQIVNDFQKGDIAEGYSVSREKKESFPLTVTSAQKNPTAFYLCAYYLGGGLRNEAFFGQGTRLTVV.